This T cell receptor (beta chain) is drawn from a study of T cell changes during pregnancy in multiple sclerosis. TCRdb's table, derived via immunoSEQ multiplex PCR, lists solely in-frame clones and lacks some. The data contain roughly 40,000 clones, about nine tenths of them singletons. V lost 1 base, J lost 5 bases, and 6 bases stayed unmatched. The CDR3 has 16 amino acids. Germline V lookup: CDR1 SEHNR, CDR2 FQNEAQ (reference sequence). The TCR sequence derives from a female donor in good health, enrolled as a control in a pregnancy study. This chain joins TRBV7-9 and TRBJ2-1; 9 bases fit TRBD1. The sample was CD4+ T cells from peripheral blood mononuclear cells, taken in the first trimester of pregnancy. CDR3 sequence reads: CASSLEPGQGHNEQFF. The CDR3 DNA is TGTGCCAGCAGCTTAGAGCCGGGACAGGGTCACAATGAGCAGTTCTTC.